Sequencing of this T cell receptor beta chain was carried out in a study of primary melanoma T cells and metastatic recurrence (dated by TCRdb to 2020 to 2022). Looking at the study overall: The cohort consisted of some 210 primary melanomas of stage T2 to T4, each more than 1 mm thick. Whether T-cell fraction and T-cell repertoire clonality in primary melanoma tumors predicted patient outcome was tested in the study. The T-cell fraction measured by TCR beta sequencing was weighed against progression-free survival, the clinical outcome chosen for the comparison. The sequencing-derived T-cell fraction was compared with histopathological grading of tumor-infiltrating lymphocytes.

The primary melanoma of each patient had been surgically resected and was considered potentially curable but at risk of metastatic recurrence. The germline V gene provides CDR1 LGHNT and CDR2 FRNRAP. V gives up 0 bases and J gives up 6 bases, and the segment between their germline ends measures 14 bases. The CDR3 measures 15 amino acids from cysteine to phenylalanine. Only the CDR3 portion is preserved as DNA: 45 bases, with reading frame beginning at the first base. Results and caveats for the whole study, not just this receptor: Compared with adding any other histopathological variable to tumor thickness, adding T-cell fraction reportedly produced a bigger improvement in progression-free survival prediction. A T-cell fraction greater than 20% appeared to be protective whatever the ulceration status, mitotic rate or nodal disease. Progression-free survival was reportedly predicted by the tumor T-cell fraction independently of thickness, ulceration, mitotic rate and age. An effective T-cell-mediated antitumor response in primary melanoma was presented by the authors only as a suggestion rather than as a demonstrated mechanism.

As for this clone: Its cognate antigen has yet to be identified. Base quality data are lacking; no much larger clone is found one base away.

Libraries came from the immunoSEQ multiplex PCR assay. High-throughput sequencing of the T-cell receptor beta chain was performed on primary melanoma tumor tissue. In the paper's pipeline: Repertoire analyses included TCRB CDR3 sharing between samples and the distribution of insertions and deletions. A gradient-boosted model ranked how well the T-cell fraction predicted outcome compared with histopathological variables. Held by TCRdb, this immuneACCESS table contains in-frame sequences only and omits some clones. Under half of the omission traces to an unresolved V gene where checked; the cause of the rest is unknown. V, J and clone size are those of that table, while D and trimming were read from the DNA. Counted in this sample were several hundred clones; around four fifths of them appeared once. The top ten clonotypes cover approximately 43% of the sample.

Recombination joined TRBV12-5 with TRBJ1-2, with the D gene not confidently named. The specimen was melanoma tumor tissue. This TCR derives from a human donor with melanoma. The CDR3 has the sequence CASGLVLRGRDGYTF. The DNA sequence is as follows: TGTGCTAGTGGTTTGGTACTGCGAGGAAGAGATGGCTACACCTTC.